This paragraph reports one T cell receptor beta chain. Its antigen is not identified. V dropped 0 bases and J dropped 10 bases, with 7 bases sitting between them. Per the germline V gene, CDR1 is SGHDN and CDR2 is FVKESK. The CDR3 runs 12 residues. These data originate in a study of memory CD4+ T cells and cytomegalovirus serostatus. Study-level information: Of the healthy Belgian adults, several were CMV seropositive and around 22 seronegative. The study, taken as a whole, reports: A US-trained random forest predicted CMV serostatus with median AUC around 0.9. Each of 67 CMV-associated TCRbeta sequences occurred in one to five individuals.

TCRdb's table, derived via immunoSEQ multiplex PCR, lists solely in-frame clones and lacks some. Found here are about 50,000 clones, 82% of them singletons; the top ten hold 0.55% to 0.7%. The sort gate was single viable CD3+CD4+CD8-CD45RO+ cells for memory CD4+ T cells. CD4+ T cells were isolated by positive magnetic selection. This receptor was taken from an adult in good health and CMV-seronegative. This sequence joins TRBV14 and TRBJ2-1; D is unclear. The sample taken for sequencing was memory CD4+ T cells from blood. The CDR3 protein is CASSQERREQFF. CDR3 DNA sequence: TGTGCCAGCAGCCAAGAGAGGCGAGAGCAGTTCTTC.